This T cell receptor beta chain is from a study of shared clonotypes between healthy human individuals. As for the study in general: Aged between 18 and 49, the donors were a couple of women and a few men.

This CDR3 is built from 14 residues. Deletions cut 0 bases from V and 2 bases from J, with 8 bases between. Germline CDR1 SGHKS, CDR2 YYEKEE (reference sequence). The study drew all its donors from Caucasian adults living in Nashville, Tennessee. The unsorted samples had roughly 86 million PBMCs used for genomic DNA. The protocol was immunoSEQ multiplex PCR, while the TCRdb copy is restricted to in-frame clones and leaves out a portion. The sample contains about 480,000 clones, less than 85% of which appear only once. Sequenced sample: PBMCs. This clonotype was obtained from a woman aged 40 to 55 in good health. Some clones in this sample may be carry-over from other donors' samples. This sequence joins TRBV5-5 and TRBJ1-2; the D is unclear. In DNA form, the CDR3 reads TGTGCCAGCAGCTTGGGTAGTTCGAACTATGGCTACACCTTC. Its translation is CASSLGSSNYGYTF.